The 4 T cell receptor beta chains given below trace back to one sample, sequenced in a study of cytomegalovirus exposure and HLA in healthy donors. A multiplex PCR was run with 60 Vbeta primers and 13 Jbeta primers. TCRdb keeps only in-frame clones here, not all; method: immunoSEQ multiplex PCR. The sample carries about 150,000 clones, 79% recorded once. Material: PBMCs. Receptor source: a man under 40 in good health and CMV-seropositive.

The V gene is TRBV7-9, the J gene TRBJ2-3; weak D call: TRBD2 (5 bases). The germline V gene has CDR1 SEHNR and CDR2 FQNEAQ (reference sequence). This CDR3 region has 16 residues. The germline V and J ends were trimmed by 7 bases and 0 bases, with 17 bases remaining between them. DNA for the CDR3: TGTGCCAGCATCCCCCAACGGACTGCTAGCACAGATACGCAGTATTTT. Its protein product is CASIPQRTASTDTQYF.

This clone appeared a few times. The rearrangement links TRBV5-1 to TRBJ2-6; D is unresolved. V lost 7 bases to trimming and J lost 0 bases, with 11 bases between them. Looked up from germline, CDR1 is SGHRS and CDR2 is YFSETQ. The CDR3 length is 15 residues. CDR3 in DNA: TGCGCCAGCTTAAAAGACACCTCTGGGGCCAACGTCCTGACTTTC. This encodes CASLKDTSGANVLTF.

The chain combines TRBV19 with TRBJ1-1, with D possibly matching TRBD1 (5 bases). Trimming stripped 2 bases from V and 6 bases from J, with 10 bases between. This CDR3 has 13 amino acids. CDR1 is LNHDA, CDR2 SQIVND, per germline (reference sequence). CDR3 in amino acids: CASSIRSGAEAFF. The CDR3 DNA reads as TGTGCCAGTAGTATACGATCGGGGGCTGAAGCTTTCTTT.

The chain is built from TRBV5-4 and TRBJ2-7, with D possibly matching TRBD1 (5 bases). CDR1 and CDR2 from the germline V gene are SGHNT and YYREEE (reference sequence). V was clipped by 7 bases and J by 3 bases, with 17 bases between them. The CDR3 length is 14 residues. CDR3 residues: CASSQGAVGYEQYF. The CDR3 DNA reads TGTGCCAGCTCTCAAGGGGCGGTCGGCTACGAGCAGTACTTC.